This T cell receptor (beta chain) was recovered during a study of T-cell memory formation after mild COVID-19. TCRdb reprocessed the 5' RACE reads via MiXCR and lists one record per CDR3 protein. The table shows around 500,000 distinct CDR3 sequences, with approximately 18% occurring only once. Study-level findings and limits: Pre-infection memory already had some responding clones, implying cross-reactive memory joined.

This clonotype came up a few times. No antigen is known for it. V was shortened by 7 bases and J by 0 bases, with 10 bases between the two germline ends. The CDR3 runs to 14 residues. CDR1 is SGHRS and CDR2 is YFSETQ in the germline V gene. The TCR comes from an adult woman who had mild COVID-19 (a few samples of this study predate the infection). Cell type and time point are not known. This sequence joins TRBV5-1 and TRBJ2-2; D gene uncertain. Source material: PBMCs or a T cell subset sorted from them (not recorded which). The CDR3 is CASAVESNTGELFF. CDR3 in DNA: TGCGCCAGCGCCGTAGAATCGAACACCGGGGAGCTGTTTTTT. Full variable domain (missing parts from reference TRBV5-1 and TRBJ2-2): KAGVTQTPRYLIKTRGQQVTLSCSPISGHRSVSWYQQTPGQGLQFLFEYFSETQRNKGNFPGRFSGRQFSNSRSEMNVSTLELGDSALYLCASAVESNTGELFFGEGSRLTVL.